This record covers a single TCR beta chain. The antigen is not known. The data are from a study of CXCR3-negative and CXCR3-positive naive CD8 T cells. Study outcomes and limitations: Both naive subsets, CXCR3-negative and CXCR3-positive, displayed similar TRBV-TRBJ usage, unlike memory cells. Naive cells positive for CXCR3 carried more hydrophobic TRB CDR3s than CXCR3-negative ones.

Naive CD8+ T cells had a CD45RO-CCR7+CD27+CD95- phenotype. The study made its TRB cDNA libraries by 5' RACE, adding UMI labels. No DNA is given; TCRdb re-called the 5' RACE reads and lists each CDR3 protein once. The sample yields approximately 120,000 distinct CDR3 sequences, of which the top ten take up about 0.34%. There are 16 residues in the CDR3. Germline V gene data show CDR1 as MGHDK and CDR2 as SYGVNS. The sample consisted of naive CXCR3+ CD8+ T cells from blood. Regarding subset: CD45RO-CCR7+CD27+CD95- naive CD8+ T cells expressing CXCR3 (TNR3+). The TCR comes from a human donor in good health. Some clones in this sample may be carry-over from other donors' samples. The rearrangement links TRBV25-1 to TRBJ2-1; as DNA is missing, the TRBD2 call by TCRdb cannot be tested. CDR3 amino acids: CASSLSGLAGKNEQFF.